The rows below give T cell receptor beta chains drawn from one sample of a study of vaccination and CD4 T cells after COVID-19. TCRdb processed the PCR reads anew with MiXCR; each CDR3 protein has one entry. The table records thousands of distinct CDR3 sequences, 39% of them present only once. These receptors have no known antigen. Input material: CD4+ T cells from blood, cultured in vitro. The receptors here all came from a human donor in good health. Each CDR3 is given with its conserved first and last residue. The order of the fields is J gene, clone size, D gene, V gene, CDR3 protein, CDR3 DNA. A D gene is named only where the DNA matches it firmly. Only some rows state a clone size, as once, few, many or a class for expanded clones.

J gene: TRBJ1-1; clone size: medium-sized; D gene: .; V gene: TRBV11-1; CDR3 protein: CASSLRGKTEAFF; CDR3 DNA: TGTGCCAGCAGCCTCAGGGGTAAAACTGAAGCTTTCTTT
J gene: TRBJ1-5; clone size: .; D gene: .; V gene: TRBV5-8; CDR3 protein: CASSLRGNQHF; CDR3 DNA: TGTGCCAGCAGCTTGAGAGGGAACCAGCATTTT
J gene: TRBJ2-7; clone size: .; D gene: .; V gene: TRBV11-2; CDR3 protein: CASSLGTVSTYEQYF; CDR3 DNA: TGTGCCAGCAGCTTAGGCACAGTCTCTACCTACGAGCAGTACTTC
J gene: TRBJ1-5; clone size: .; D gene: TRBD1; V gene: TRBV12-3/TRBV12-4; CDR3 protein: CASSSHYPGQGMYQPQHF; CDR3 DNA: TGTGCCAGCAGTTCTCACTACCCGGGACAGGGTATGTATCAGCCCCAGCATTTT
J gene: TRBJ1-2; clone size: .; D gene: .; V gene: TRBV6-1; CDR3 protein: CASSRERKGGYTF; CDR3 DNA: TGTGCCAGCAGTCGGGAGCGGAAAGGCGGCTACACCTTC
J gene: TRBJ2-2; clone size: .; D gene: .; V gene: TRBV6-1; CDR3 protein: CASESANTGELFF; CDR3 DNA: TGTGCCAGCGAGAGTGCGAACACCGGGGAGCTGTTTTTT
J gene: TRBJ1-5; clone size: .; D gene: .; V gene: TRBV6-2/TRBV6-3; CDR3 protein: CASTLTLGNQPQHF; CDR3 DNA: TGTGCCAGCACCCTGACCTTGGGGAATCAGCCCCAGCATTTT
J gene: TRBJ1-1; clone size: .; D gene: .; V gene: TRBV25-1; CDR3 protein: CASSGGQYAFF; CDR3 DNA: TGTGCCAGCAGTGGAGGGCAATACGCTTTCTTT
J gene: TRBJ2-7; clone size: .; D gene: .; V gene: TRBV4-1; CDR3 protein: CASSQADLFQLSYEQYF; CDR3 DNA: TGCGCCAGCAGCCAAGCCGATTTATTCCAGCTCTCCTACGAGCAGTACTTC
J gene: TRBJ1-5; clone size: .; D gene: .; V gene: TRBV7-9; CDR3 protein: CASSFGRGNQPQHF; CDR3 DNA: TGTGCCAGCAGCTTCGGTAGGGGCAATCAGCCCCAGCATTTT
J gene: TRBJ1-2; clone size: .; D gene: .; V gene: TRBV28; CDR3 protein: CASSPPGYTF; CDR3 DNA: TGTGCCAGCAGTCCGCCAGGCTACACCTTC
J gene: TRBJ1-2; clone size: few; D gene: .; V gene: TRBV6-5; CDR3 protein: CASSYTRRRGEYYGYTF; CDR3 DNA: TGTGCCAGCAGTTACACGAGGCGAAGGGGGGAGTACTATGGCTACACCTTC
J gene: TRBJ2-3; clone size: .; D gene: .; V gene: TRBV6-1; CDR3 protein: CASSVTGRPITDTQYF; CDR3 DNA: TGTGCCAGCAGTGTGACCGGACGCCCTATCACAGATACGCAGTATTTT
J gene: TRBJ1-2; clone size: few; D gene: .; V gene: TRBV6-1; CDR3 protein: CASRLGGPNYGYTF; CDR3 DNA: TGTGCCAGCAGATTAGGAGGCCCTAACTATGGCTACACCTTC
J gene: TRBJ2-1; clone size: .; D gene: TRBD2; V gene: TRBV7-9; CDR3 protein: CASSLDGGSYNEQFF; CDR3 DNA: TGTGCCAGCAGCTTAGACGGGGGGTCCTACAATGAGCAGTTCTTC
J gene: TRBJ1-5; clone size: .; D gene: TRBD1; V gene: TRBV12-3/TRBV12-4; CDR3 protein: CASSLFVFGQGRQPQHF; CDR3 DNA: TGTGCCAGCAGTTTATTCGTTTTTGGACAGGGACGTCAGCCCCAGCATTTT
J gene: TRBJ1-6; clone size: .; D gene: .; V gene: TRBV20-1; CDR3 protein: CSASGTGFPNSPLHF; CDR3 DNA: TGCAGTGCGAGTGGGACGGGTTTCCCCAATTCACCCCTCCACTTT
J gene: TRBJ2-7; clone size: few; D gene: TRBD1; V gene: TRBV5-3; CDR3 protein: CAIRGGHEQYF; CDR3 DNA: TGTGCCATCCGAGGGGGCCACGAGCAGTACTTC
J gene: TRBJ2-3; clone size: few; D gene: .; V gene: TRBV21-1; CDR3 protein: CASSPGTSGGETDTQYF; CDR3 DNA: TGTGCCAGCAGCCCCGGGACTAGCGGGGGGGAAACAGATACGCAGTATTTT
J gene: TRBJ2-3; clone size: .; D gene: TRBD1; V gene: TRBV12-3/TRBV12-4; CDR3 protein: CASRRQGGVDTQYF; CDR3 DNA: TGTGCCAGCAGAAGACAGGGTGGAGTCGATACGCAGTATTTT
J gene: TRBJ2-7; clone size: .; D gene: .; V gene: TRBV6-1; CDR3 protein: CATRPTGSNEQYF; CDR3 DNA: TGTGCCACCCGTCCCACAGGGAGCAACGAGCAGTACTTC
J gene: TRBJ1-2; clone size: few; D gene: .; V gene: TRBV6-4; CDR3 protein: CAPGPKSLDYGYTF; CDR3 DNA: TGTGCCCCCGGTCCCAAATCGTTGGACTATGGCTACACCTTC
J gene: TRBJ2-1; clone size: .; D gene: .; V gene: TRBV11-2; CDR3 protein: CASSLRWASSYNEQFF; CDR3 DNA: TGTGCCAGCAGCTTGAGGTGGGCGAGCTCCTACAATGAGCAGTTCTTC
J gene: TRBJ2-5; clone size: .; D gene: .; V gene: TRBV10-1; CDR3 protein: CASSVRVGETQYF; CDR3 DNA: TGCGCCAGCAGTGTAAGGGTTGGGGAGACCCAGTACTTC
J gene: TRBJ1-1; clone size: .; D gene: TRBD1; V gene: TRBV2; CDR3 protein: CASNEVGQGGNTEAFF; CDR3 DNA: TGTGCCAGCAATGAAGTTGGGCAGGGGGGGAACACTGAAGCTTTCTTT
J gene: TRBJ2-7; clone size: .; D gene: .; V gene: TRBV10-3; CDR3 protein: CAISGTNYEQYF; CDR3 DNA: TGTGCCATCAGTGGGACAAACTACGAGCAGTACTTC
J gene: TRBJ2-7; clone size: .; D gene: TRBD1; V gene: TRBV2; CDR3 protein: CASQGASYEQYF; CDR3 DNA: TGTGCCAGCCAGGGGGCGTCTTACGAGCAGTACTTC
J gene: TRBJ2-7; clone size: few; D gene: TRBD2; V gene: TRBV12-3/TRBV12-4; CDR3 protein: CASSRTSGGSYEQYF; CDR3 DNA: TGTGCCAGCAGCCGTACTAGCGGGGGCTCCTACGAGCAGTACTTC
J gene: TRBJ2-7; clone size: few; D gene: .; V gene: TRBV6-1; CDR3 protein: CASFSGAYEQYF; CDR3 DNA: TGTGCCAGCTTTTCGGGCGCGTACGAGCAGTACTTC
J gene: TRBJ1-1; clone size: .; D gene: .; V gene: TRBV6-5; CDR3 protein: CASSYDGGETEAFF; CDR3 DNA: TGTGCCAGCAGTTACGACGGGGGGGAGACTGAAGCTTTCTTT
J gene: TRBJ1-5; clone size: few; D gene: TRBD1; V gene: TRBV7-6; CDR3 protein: CASSPYRGGQPQHF; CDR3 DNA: TGTGCCAGCAGCCCCTACAGGGGTGGGCAGCCCCAGCATTTT
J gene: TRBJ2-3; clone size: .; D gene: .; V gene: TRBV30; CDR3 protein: CAWGRGDTDTQYF; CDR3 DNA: TGTGCCTGGGGTCGAGGAGACACAGATACGCAGTATTTT
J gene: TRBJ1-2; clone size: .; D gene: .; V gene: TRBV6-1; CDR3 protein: CASKDGFNYGYTF; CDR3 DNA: TGTGCCAGCAAGGACGGTTTTAACTATGGCTACACCTTC
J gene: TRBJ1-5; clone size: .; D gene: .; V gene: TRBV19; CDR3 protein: CASSTRLSGDYSNQPQHF; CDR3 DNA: TGTGCCAGTAGTACGAGGCTATCGGGGGATTATAGCAATCAGCCCCAGCATTTT
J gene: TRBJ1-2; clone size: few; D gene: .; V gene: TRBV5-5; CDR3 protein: CASSSTGYYGYTF; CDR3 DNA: TGTGCCAGCAGCTCCACAGGGTACTATGGCTACACCTTC
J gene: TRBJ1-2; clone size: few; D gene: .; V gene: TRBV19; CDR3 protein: CASSPLSGGYTF; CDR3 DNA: TGTGCCAGTAGTCCCCTCTCGGGTGGCTACACCTTC
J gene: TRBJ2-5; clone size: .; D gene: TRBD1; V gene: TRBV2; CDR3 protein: CASSYGGTGKGTQYF; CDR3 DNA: TGTGCCAGCAGTTATGGAGGGACAGGGAAAGGGACCCAGTACTTC
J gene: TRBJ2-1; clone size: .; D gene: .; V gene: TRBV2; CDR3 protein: CASSEYPEVGGEQFF; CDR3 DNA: TGTGCCAGCAGTGAATACCCAGAGGTCGGGGGTGAGCAGTTCTTC
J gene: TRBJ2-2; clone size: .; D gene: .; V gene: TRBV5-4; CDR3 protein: CASSLAFQTTGELFF; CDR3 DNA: TGTGCCAGCAGCTTGGCGTTTCAGACCACCGGGGAGCTGTTTTTT
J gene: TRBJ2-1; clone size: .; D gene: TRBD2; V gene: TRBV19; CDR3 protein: CASSIGLAGGLNEQFF; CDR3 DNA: TGTGCCAGTAGTATAGGCCTAGCGGGGGGGCTGAATGAGCAGTTCTTC
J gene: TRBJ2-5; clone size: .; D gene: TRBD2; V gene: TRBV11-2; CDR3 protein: CASGVSGEAGETQYF; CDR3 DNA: TGTGCCAGCGGTGTTAGCGGGGAAGCTGGGGAGACCCAGTACTTC
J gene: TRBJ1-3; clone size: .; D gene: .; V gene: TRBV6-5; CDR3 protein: CASSYSKGPGHSGNTIYF; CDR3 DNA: TGTGCCAGCAGTTACTCGAAAGGCCCGGGCCACTCTGGAAACACCATATATTTT
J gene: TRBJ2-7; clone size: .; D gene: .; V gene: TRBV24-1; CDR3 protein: CATSDTYGEQYF; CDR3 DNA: TGTGCCACCAGTGATACATACGGCGAGCAGTACTTC
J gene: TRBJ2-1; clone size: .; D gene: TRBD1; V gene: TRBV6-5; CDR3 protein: CASSYHRGQEARDEQFF; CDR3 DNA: TGTGCCAGCAGTTACCACAGGGGGCAAGAGGCACGGGATGAGCAGTTCTTC
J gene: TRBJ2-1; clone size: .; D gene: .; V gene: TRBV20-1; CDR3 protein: CSARRGFEQFF; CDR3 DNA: TGCAGTGCCCGAAGGGGGTTTGAGCAGTTCTTC
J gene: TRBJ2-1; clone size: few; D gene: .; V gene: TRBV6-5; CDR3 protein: CASSYLDSSYNEQFF; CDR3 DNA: TGTGCCAGCAGTTACCTGGACAGTTCCTACAATGAGCAGTTCTTC
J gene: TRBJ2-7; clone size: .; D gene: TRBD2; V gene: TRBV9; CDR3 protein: CASSEGTLAGIYEQYF; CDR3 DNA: TGTGCCAGCAGCGAGGGGACCCTAGCGGGTATATACGAGCAGTACTTC
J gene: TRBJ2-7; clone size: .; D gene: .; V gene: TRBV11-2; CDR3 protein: CASSPDGGPYEQYF; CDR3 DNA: TGTGCCAGCAGTCCCGACGGGGGGCCCTACGAGCAGTACTTC
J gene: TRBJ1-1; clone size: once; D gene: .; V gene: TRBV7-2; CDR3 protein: CASSSPLGLNTEAFF; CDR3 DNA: TGTGCCAGCAGCTCCCCCCTCGGCTTGAACACTGAAGCTTTCTTT
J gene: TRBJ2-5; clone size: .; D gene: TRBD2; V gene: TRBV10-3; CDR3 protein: CATWTSGKETQYF; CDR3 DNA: TGTGCCACCTGGACTAGCGGAAAAGAGACCCAGTACTTC
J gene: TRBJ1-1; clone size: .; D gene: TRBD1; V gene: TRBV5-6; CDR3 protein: CASSYDRGLRNTEAFF; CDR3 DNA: TGTGCCAGCAGCTACGACAGGGGGCTGAGAAACACTGAAGCTTTCTTT
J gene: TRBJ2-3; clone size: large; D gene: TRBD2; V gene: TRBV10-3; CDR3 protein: CAISGPSGRTADTQYF; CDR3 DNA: TGTGCCATCAGTGGGCCTAGCGGGAGGACGGCAGATACGCAGTATTTT
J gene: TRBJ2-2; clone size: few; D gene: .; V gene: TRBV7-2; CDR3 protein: CASTLRGFIGTGELFF; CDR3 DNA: TGTGCCAGCACCCTCCGGGGGTTTATTGGCACCGGGGAGCTGTTTTTT
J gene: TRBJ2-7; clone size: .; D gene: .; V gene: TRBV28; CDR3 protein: CASNRRSGYEQYF; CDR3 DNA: TGTGCCAGCAATCGTAGGTCGGGCTACGAGCAGTACTTC
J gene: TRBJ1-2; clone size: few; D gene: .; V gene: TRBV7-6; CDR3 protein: CASSVARHIGYTF; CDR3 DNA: TGTGCCAGCAGCGTAGCCCGGCATATTGGCTACACCTTC